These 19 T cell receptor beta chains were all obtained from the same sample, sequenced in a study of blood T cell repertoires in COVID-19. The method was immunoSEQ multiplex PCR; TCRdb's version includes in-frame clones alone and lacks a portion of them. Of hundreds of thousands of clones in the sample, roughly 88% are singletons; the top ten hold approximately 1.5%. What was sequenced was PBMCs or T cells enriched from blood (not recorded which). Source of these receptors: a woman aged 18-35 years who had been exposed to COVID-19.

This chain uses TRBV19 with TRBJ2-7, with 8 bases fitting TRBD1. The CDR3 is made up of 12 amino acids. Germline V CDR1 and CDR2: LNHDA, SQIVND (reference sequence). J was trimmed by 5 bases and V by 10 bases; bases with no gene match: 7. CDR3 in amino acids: CATADRVHEQYF. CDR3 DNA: TGTGCCACTGCGGACAGGGTCCACGAGCAGTACTTC.

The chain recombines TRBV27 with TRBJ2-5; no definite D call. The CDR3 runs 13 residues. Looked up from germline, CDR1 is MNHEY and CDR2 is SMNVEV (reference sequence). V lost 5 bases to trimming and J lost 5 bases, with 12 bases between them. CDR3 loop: CASSIFQSETQYF. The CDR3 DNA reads TGTGCCAGCAGTATCTTCCAGTCGGAGACCCAGTACTTC.

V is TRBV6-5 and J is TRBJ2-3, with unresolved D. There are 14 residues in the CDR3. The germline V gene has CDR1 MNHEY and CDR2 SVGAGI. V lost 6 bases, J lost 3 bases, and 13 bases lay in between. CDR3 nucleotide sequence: TGTGCCAGCAGCTATAACTCGGTGACAGATACGCAGTATTTT. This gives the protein CASSYNSVTDTQYF.

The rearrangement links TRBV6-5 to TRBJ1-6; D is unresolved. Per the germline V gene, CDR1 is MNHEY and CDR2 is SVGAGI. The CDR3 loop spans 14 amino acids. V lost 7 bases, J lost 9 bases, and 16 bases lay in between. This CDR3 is CASTGRSGGSPLHF. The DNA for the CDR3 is TGTGCCAGCACCGGTCGTTCCGGCGGTTCACCCCTCCACTTT.

The CDR3 DNA follows: TGTGCCAGCAGCCAAGGAACAGGGATCGAGCAGTACTTC. Translating gives CASSQGTGIEQYF. The chain has TRBV4-2 and TRBJ2-7, with TRBD1 as a possible D gene (6 bases). V was pared by 1 base and J by 6 bases, with 10 bases between. Germline V gives CDR1 LGHNA, CDR2 YNFKEQ. This CDR3 is 13 amino acids long.

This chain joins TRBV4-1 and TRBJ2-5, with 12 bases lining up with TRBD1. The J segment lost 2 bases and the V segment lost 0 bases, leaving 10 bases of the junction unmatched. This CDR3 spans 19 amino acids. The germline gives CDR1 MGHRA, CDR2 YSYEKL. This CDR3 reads CASSQDLGTGGPLQETQYF. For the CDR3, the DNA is TGCGCCAGCAGCCAAGATTTAGGGACAGGGGGCCCTCTACAAGAGACCCAGTACTTC.

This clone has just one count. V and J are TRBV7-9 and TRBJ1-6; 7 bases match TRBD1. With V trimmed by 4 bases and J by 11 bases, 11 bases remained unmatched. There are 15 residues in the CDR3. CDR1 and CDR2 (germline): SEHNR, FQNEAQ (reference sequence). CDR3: CASSSGVRGRTPLHF. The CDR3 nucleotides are TGTGCCAGCAGCTCAGGGGTCAGGGGGAGGACACCCCTCCACTTT.

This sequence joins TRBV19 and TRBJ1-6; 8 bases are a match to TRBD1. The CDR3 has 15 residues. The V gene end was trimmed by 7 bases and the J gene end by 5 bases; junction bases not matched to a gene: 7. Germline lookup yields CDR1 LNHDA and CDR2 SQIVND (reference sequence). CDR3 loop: CASIDQGADNSPLHF. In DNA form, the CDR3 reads TGTGCCAGTATCGACCAGGGGGCCGATAATTCACCCCTCCACTTT.

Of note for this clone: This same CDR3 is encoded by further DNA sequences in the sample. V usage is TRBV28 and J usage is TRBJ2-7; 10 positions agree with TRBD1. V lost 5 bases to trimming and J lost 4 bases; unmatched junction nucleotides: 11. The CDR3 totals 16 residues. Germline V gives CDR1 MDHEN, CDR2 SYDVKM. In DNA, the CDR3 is TGTGCCAGCAGTGCTCCGGGACAGGGGAGGGGATACGAGCAGTACTTC. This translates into CASSAPGQGRGYEQYF.

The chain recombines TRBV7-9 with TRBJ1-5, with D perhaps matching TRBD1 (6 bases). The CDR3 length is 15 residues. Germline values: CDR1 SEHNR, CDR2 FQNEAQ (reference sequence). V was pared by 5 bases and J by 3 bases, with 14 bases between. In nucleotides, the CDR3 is TGTGCCAGCAGCGCCGCAGGGGCGCTCAATCAGCCCCAGCATTTT. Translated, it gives CASSAAGALNQPQHF.

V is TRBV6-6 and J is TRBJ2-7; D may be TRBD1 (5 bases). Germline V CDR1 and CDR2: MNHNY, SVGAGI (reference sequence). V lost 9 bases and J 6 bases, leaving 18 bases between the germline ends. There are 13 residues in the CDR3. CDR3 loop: CASVPAGLGEQYF. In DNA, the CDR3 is TGTGCCAGTGTCCCGGCAGGGCTTGGCGAGCAGTACTTC.

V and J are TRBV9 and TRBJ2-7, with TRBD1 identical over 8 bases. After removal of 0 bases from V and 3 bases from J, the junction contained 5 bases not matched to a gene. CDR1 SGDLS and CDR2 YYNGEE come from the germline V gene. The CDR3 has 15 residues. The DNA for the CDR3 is TGTGCCAGCAGCGTAGGCCCAGGGGGCGACTACGAGCAGTACTTC. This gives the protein CASSVGPGGDYEQYF.

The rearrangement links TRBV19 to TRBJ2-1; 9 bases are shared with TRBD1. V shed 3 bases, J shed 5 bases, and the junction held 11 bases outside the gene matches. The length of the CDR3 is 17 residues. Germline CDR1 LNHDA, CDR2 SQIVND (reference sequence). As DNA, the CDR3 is TGTGCCAGTAGTATCGTTAAGGGGACAGGGTTCCACAATGAGCAGTTCTTC. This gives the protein CASSIVKGTGFHNEQFF.

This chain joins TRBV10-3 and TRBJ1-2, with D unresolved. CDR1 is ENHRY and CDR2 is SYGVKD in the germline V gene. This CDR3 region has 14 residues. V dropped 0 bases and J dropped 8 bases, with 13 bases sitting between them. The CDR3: CAISESPAIGGYTF. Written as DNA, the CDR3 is TGTGCCATCAGTGAGTCCCCAGCGATCGGGGGCTACACCTTC.

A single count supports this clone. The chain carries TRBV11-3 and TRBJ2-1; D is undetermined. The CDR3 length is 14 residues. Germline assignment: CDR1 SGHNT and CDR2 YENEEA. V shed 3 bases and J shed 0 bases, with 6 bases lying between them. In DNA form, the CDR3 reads TGTGCCAGCAGCTTGCAGAACTCCTACAATGAGCAGTTCTTC. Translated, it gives CASSLQNSYNEQFF.

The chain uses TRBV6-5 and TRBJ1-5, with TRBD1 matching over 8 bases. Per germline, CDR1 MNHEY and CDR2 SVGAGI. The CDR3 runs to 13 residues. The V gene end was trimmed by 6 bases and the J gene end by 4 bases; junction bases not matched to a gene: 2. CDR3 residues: CASSQGANQPQHF. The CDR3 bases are TGTGCCAGCAGCCAGGGGGCTAATCAGCCCCAGCATTTT.

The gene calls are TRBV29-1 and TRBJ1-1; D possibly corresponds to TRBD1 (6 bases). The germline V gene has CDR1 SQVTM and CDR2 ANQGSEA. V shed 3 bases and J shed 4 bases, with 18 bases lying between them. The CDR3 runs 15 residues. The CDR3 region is CSVEGAGVPGTEAFF. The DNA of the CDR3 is TGCAGCGTTGAGGGGGCTGGTGTCCCGGGCACTGAAGCTTTCTTT.

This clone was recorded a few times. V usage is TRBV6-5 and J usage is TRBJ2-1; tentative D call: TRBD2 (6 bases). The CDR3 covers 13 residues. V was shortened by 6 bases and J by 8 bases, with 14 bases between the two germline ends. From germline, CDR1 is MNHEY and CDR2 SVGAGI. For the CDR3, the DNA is TGTGCCAGCAGCACACACGGGGGTGATGAGCAGTTCTTC. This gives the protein CASSTHGGDEQFF.

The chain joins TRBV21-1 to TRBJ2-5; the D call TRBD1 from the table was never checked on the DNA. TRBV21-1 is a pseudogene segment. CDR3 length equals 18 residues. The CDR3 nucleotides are TGTGCCAGCAGTAAAGGGTCTTCAGGGGCTAAGGTCCAAGAGACCCAGTACTTC. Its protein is CASSKGSSGAKVQETQYF.